This T cell receptor (beta chain) was obtained from a study of blood T cells in healthy people across ages. It was with a sample-barcoded 5' primer and a J-beta primer mix that a second PCR of roughly 7 to 12 cycles was run. TCRdb processed the 5' RACE reads anew with MiXCR; each CDR3 protein has one entry. The table has 750,000 to 1,000,000 distinct CDR3 sequences, about 29% seen once. The CDR3 runs 15 residues. Per germline, CDR1 MNHNY and CDR2 SVGAGI (reference sequence). Trimming cost V 7 bases and J 7 bases, with 20 bases left between them. This clonotype was counted only a few times. This same sample was also taken into another study, of T cells of mothers and their children.

The material sequenced was blood. The chain recombines TRBV6-6 with TRBJ1-5; D is perhaps TRBD1 (6 bases). This TCR was recovered from a woman aged 35 to 49 in good health. DNA of the CDR3: TGTGCCAGCACTCAACCGGGGACATACGGGCAGCCCCAGCATTTT. Translation: CASTQPGTYGQPQHF.